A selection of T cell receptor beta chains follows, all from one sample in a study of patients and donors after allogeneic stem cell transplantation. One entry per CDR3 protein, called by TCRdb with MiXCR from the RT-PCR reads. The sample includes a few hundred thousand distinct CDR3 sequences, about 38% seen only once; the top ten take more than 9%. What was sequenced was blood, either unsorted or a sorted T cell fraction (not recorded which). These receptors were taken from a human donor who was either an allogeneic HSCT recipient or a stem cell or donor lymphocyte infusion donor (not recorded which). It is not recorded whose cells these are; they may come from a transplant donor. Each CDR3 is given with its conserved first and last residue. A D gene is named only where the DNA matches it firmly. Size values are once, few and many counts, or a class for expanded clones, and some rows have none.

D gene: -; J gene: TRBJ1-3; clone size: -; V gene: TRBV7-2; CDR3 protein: CASSLWGPRSGNTIYF; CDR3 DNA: TGTGCCAGCAGCTTATGGGGCCCACGCTCTGGAAACACCATATATTTT
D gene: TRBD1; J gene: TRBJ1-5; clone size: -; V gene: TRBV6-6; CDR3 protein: CASSVQQGPGQGQHF; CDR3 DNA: TGTGCCAGCAGCGTACAACAGGGGCCGGGACAAGGCCAGCATTTT
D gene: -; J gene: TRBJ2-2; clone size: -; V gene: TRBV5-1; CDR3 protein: CASSFADANTGELFF; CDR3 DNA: TGCGCCAGCAGCTTCGCAGATGCGAACACCGGGGAGCTGTTTTTT
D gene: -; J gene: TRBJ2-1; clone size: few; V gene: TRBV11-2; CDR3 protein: CASSLVNEQFF; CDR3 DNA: TGTGCCAGCAGCTTAGTAAACGAGCAGTTCTTC
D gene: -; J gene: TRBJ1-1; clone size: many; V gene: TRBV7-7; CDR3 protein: CASSSALSTEAFF; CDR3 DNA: TGTGCCAGCAGCTCCGCATTGAGCACTGAAGCTTTCTTT
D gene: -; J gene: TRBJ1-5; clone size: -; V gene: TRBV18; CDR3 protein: CASSASGGVGNQPQHF; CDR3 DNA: TGTGCCAGCTCTGCATCTGGGGGGGTTGGAAATCAGCCCCAGCATTTT
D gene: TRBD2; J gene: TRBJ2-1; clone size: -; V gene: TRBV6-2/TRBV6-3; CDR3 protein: CASSYELAGGHEQFF; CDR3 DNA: TGTGCCAGCAGTTACGAGCTAGCGGGTGGGCATGAGCAGTTCTTC
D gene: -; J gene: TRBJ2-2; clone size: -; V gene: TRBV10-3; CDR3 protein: CATLSGAGLNTGELFF; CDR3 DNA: TGTGCCACACTTTCTGGGGCAGGCCTTAACACCGGGGAGCTGTTTTTT
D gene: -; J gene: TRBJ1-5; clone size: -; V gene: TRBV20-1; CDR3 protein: CSARGHLGGNQPQHF; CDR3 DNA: TGCAGTGCTAGAGGTCATCTGGGGGGCAATCAGCCCCAGCATTTT
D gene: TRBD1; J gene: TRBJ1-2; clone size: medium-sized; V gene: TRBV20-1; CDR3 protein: CSAYDRGHGYTF; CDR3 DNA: TGCAGTGCTTACGACAGGGGGCATGGCTACACCTTC
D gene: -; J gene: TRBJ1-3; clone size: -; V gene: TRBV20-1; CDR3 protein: CSAMRPPGGNTIYF; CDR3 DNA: TGCAGTGCTATGCGACCCCCGGGAGGAAACACCATATATTTT
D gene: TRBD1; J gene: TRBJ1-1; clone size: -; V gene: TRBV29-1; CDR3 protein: CSVGGGSNTEAFF; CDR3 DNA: TGCAGCGTTGGAGGGGGCTCGAACACTGAAGCTTTCTTT
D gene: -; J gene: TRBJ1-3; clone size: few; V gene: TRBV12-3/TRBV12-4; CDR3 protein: CASSWDPGTEDF; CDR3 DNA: TGTGCCAGCAGTTGGGACCCCGGGACGGAGGATTTT
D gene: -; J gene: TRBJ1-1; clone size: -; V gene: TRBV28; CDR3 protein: CASSLISVGTEAFF; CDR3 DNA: TGTGCCAGCAGTTTAATAAGTGTCGGCACTGAAGCTTTCTTT
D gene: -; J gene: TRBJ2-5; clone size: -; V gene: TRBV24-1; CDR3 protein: CATSDRGAPRETQYF; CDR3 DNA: TGTGCCACCAGTGATCGGGGGGCGCCCCGAGAGACCCAGTACTTC
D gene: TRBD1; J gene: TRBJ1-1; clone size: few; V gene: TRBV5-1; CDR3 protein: CASSSGQGVGTEAFF; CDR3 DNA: TGCGCCAGCAGCTCGGGACAGGGAGTCGGCACTGAAGCTTTCTTT
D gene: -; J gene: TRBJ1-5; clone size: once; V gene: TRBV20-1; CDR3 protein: CSARAGQSNQPQHF; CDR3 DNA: TGCAGTGCTAGAGCGGGTCAGAGCAATCAGCCCCAGCATTTT
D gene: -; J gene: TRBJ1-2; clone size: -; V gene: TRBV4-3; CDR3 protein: CASSQDRTEYGYTF; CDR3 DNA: TGCGCCAGCAGCCAAGATCGCACAGAGTATGGCTACACCTTC
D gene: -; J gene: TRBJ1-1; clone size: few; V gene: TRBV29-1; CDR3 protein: CSVAFYSMNTEAFF; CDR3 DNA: TGCAGCGTTGCCTTTTACAGCATGAACACTGAAGCTTTCTTT
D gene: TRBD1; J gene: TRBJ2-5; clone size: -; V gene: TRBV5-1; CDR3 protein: CASSIDRVETQYF; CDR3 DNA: TGCGCCAGCAGCATTGACAGGGTCGAGACCCAGTACTTC
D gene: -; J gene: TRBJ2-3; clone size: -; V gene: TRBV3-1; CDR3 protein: CASSQDTQRAIRDTQYF; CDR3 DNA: TGTGCCAGCAGCCAAGATACCCAGCGAGCCATTCGGGATACGCAGTATTTT
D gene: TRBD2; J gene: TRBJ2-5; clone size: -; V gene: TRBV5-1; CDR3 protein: CASSKSGGTLDTQYF; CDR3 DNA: TGCGCCAGCAGCAAAAGCGGGGGGACCTTGGATACCCAGTACTTC
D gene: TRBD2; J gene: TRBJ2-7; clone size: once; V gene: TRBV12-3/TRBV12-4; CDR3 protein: CASSLTSDEQYF; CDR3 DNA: TGTGCCAGCAGTTTAACTAGCGACGAGCAGTACTTC
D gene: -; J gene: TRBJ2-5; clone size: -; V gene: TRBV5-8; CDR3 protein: CASSLGGVEQETQYF; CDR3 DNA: TGTGCCAGCAGCTTGGGCGGGGTAGAGCAAGAGACCCAGTACTTC